Following are 17 T cell receptor beta chains from one sample sequenced in a study of spatial heterogeneity in lung cancer. Stated time point: blood at routine non-recurrence follow-up after resection. MiXCR, run by TCRdb on the 5' RACE reads, gives a single entry per CDR3 protein. Of more than 40,000 distinct CDR3 sequences listed, 20% to 25% are singletons. Sequenced here: PBMCs, sampled at follow-up. The receptors come from a female donor with early-stage non-small cell lung cancer.

This sequence joins TRBV10-3 and TRBJ2-5; D not resolved. The germline V gene encodes CDR1 ENHRY and CDR2 SYGVKD. The CDR3 contains 13 residues. V was pared by 2 bases and J by 5 bases, with 9 bases between. CDR3 loop: CAISEGSPETQYF. The CDR3 nucleotides are TGTGCCATCAGTGAGGGCTCACCCGAGACCCAGTACTTC.

In this sample, this clonotype turned up a few times. The chain combines TRBV7-3 with TRBJ2-1, with TRBD1 matching over 8 bases. Trimming took 4 bases from V and 2 from J; bases not matched to a gene: 4. The CDR3 is 15 residues long. Germline V gene data show CDR1 as SGHTA and CDR2 as FQGTGA. CDR3 sequence: CASSSQTGAYNEQFF. In DNA, the CDR3 is TGTGCCAGCAGCTCCCAGACAGGGGCCTACAATGAGCAGTTCTTC.

The chain uses TRBV11-2 and TRBJ2-3, with no clear D. The CDR3 has 13 amino acids. Germline V gene data show CDR1 as SGHAT and CDR2 as FQNNGV. Trimming left V 5 bases short and J 7 bases short, with 13 bases between. The CDR3 protein is CASSPLSSYTQYF. In DNA, the CDR3 is TGTGCCAGCAGCCCACTTTCATCATATACGCAGTATTTT. The whole variable domain, remainder taken from reference TRBV11-2 and TRBJ2-3, is EAGVAQSPRYKIIEKRQSVAFWCNPISGHATLYWYQQILGQGPKLLIQFQNNGVVDDSQLPKDRFSAERLKGVDSTLKIQPAKLEDSAVYLCASSPLSSYTQYFGPGTRLTVL.

This clonotype was observed a handful of times. This rearrangement joins TRBV3-1 to TRBJ2-3; 8 bases agree with TRBD2. Per germline, CDR1 LGHDT and CDR2 YNNKEL (reference sequence). The V segment lost 0 bases and the J segment 4 bases; nucleotides outside the gene matches: 6. CDR3 size: 16 residues. The CDR3 spells CASSQDQGGRPDTQYF. CDR3 nucleotide sequence: TGTGCCAGCAGCCAAGATCAGGGCGGGAGGCCAGATACGCAGTATTTT.

The J gene is TRBJ2-3, the V gene TRBV4-2, with no clear D. Between the trimmed V and J ends, which lost 0 bases and 0 bases, there was a span of 10 bases. Germline values: CDR1 LGHNA, CDR2 YNFKEQ. CDR3 length: 16 amino acids. CDR3 amino acids: CASSQDPVASTDTQYF. Here the CDR3 DNA reads TGTGCCAGCAGCCAAGATCCTGTAGCTAGCACAGATACGCAGTATTTT.

This clonotype was seen many times. V and J are TRBV3-1 and TRBJ2-2; no clear D gene. CDR3 length: 15 residues. V lost 6 bases to trimming and J lost 5 bases, with 16 bases between them. The germline CDR1 and CDR2 sequences are LGHDT and YNNKEL (reference sequence). CDR3 bases: TGTGCCAGCAGACCAACCGCAGGAGCTACCGGGGAGCTGTTTTTT. Its protein product is CASRPTAGATGELFF.

This clonotype was observed a handful of times. The rearrangement joins TRBV7-2 to TRBJ2-5; TRBD2 agrees at 11 bases. J gave up 5 bases and V 0 bases, and 5 bases lay outside the gene matches. The CDR3 runs to 16 residues. Per germline, CDR1 SGHTA and CDR2 FQGNSA. CDR3: CASSLALAGGVETQYF. Written as DNA, the CDR3 is TGTGCCAGCAGCTTAGCCCTAGCGGGAGGAGTTGAGACCCAGTACTTC.

In its sample, this clonotype was seen a few times. The rearrangement links TRBV7-8 to TRBJ1-1; D is ambiguous. The CDR3 covers 15 residues. Germline CDR1 and CDR2: SGHVS and FQNEAQ. Trimming left V 5 bases short and J 1 base short, with 14 bases between. CDR3 sequence: CASSPRRIENTEAFF. As DNA, the CDR3 is TGTGCCAGCAGCCCCCGCCGGATAGAGAACACTGAAGCTTTCTTT.

This clonotype was seen repeatedly, ten times or more. This chain links TRBV12-3 or TRBV12-4 with TRBJ2-1, with a weak D call TRBD2 (7 bases). CDR3 length: 15 amino acids. V lost 6 bases, J lost 4 bases, and 16 bases lay in between. The CDR3 DNA reads TGTGCCAGCAGCCCAGGGAGGGGGACGTACAATGAGCAGTTCTTC. It is translated as CASSPGRGTYNEQFF.

The chain employs TRBV20-1 and TRBJ2-5; unclear D gene. Trimming removed 3 bases from V and 4 bases from J, with 9 bases in between. Germline values: CDR1 DFQATT, CDR2 SNEGSKA (reference sequence). The CDR3 is made up of 12 amino acids. In nucleotides, the CDR3 is TGCAGTGCTAGTCGGCAAGCAGAGACCCAGTACTTC. Its protein product is CSASRQAETQYF.

Ten or more counts support this clonotype. The CDR3 here is CASSLPQGTYGYTF. The DNA of the CDR3 is TGTGCCAGCAGTTTACCCCAGGGTACCTATGGCTACACCTTC. This sequence joins TRBV28 and TRBJ1-2; D may be TRBD1 (5 bases). V gave up 2 bases and J gave up 4 bases, with 11 bases separating them. The CDR3 runs to 14 residues. Germline V gives CDR1 MDHEN, CDR2 SYDVKM.

This chain joins TRBV9 and TRBJ2-7; TRBD2 matches 9 bases. Germline CDR1 and CDR2: SGDLS and YYNGEE. The junction had 5 bases not matched to a gene; V was cut back by 3 bases and J by 4 bases. The CDR3 sequence is 14 residues long. DNA for the CDR3: TGTGCCAGCAGCGCGGGACTAGCTGGGTACGAGCAGTACTTC. As protein: CASSAGLAGYEQYF. The variable domain in full, completed from reference TRBV9 and TRBJ2-7, reads DSGVTQTPKHLITATGQRVTLRCSPRSGDLSVYWYQQSLDQGLQFLIQYYNGEERAKGNILERFSAQQFPDLHSELNLSSLELGDSALYFCASSAGLAGYEQYFGPGTRLTVT.

This chain connects TRBV6-4 to TRBJ1-6; tentative D call: TRBD1 (5 bases). The V gene's germline CDR1 is MRHNA and CDR2 SNTAGT. V was pared by 2 bases and J by 8 bases, with 10 bases between. The CDR3 has 14 residues. This chain's CDR3 is CASSDGDGYSPLHF. In DNA form, the CDR3 reads TGTGCCAGCAGTGACGGGGACGGCTATTCACCCCTCCACTTT.

Many counts were recorded for this clonotype. This chain connects TRBV11-2 to TRBJ1-1; tentative D call: TRBD1 (5 bases). The CDR3 totals 14 residues. V was cut by 1 base and J by 4 bases, with 10 bases left in between. The germline V gene encodes CDR1 SGHAT and CDR2 FQNNGV. The CDR3 is CASSLVPGSTEAFF. The CDR3 DNA follows: TGTGCCAGCAGCTTAGTTCCAGGGTCCACTGAAGCTTTCTTT.

The chain joins TRBV5-6 to TRBJ1-2; D is possibly TRBD1 (6 bases). V gave up 4 bases and J gave up 6 bases, with 13 bases separating them. This CDR3 comprises 13 residues. From germline, CDR1 is SGHDT and CDR2 YYEEEE. The DNA of the CDR3 is TGTGCCAGCAGCCTGGAATACAGGGATGGCTACACCTTC. Translating gives CASSLEYRDGYTF. The full variable domain, in which reference TRBV5-6 and TRBJ1-2 provide the parts outside the CDR3, is DAGVTQSPTHLIKTRGQQVTLRCSPKSGHDTVSWYQQALGQGPQFIFQYYEEEERQRGNFPDRFSGHQFPNYSSELNVNALLLGDSALYLCASSLEYRDGYTFGSGTRLTVV.

This clonotype was counted at least ten times. The rearrangement joins TRBV3-1 to TRBJ1-4; 8 nucleotides agree with TRBD1. This CDR3 region has 16 residues. CDR1 is LGHDT and CDR2 is YNNKEL in the germline V gene (reference sequence). V dropped 6 bases and J dropped 2; count of bases not matched to a gene: 8. This chain's CDR3 is CASRYGTGVTNEKLFF. For the CDR3, the DNA is TGTGCCAGCAGATACGGGACAGGCGTCACTAATGAAAAACTGTTTTTT.

This clonotype has just a few counts. CDR3 bases: TGCAGTGCTAGTAGCGTAGCTTCCTATAATTCACCCCTCCACTTT. Its protein product is CSASSVASYNSPLHF. The chain employs TRBV20-1 and TRBJ1-6; D not resolved. The CDR3 consists of 15 residues. The germline V and J ends were trimmed by 3 bases and 1 base, with 10 bases remaining between them. Per germline, CDR1 DFQATT and CDR2 SNEGSKA (reference sequence).